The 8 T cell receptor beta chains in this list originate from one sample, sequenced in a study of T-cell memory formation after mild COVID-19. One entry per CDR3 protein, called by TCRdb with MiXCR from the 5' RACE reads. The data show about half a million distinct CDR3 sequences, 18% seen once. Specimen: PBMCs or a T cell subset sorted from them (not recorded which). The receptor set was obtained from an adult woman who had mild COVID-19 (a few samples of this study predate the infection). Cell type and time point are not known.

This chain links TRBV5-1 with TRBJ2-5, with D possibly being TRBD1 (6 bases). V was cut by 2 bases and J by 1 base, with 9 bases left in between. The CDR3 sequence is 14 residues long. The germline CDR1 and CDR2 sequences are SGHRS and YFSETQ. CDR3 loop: CASSFQGSQETQYF. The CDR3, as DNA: TGCGCCAGCAGCTTTCAGGGGAGCCAAGAGACCCAGTACTTC.

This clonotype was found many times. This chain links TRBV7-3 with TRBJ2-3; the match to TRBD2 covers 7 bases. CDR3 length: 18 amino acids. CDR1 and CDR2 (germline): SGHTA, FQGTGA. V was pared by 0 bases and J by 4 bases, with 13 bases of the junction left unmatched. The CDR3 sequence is CASSLTSGGGGSSDTQYF. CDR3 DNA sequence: TGTGCCAGCAGCTTAACTTCGGGGGGAGGCGGGAGTTCAGATACGCAGTATTTT.

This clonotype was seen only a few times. CDR3 region: CATSRDSKNIQYF. CDR3 bases: TGTGCCACCAGCAGGGACTCGAAAAACATTCAGTACTTC. The rearrangement links TRBV15 to TRBJ2-4; a possible D gene is TRBD2 (5 bases). Germline V gene data show CDR1 as LNHNV and CDR2 as YYDKDF (reference sequence). The CDR3 totals 13 residues. The germline V and J ends were trimmed by 3 bases and 4 bases, with 7 bases remaining between them.

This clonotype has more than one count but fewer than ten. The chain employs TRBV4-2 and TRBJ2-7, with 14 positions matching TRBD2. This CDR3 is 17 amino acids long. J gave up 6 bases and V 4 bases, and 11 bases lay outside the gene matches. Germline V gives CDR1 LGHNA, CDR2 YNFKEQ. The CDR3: CASSRDRLAGGPPEQYF. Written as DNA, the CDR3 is TGTGCCAGCAGCCGCGATAGACTAGCGGGAGGGCCCCCCGAGCAGTACTTC.

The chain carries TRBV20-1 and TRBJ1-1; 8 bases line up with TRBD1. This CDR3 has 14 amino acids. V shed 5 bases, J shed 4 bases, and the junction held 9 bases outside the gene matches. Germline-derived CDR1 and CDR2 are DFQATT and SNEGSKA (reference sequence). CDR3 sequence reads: CSAPDTGGLTEAFF. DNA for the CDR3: TGCAGTGCTCCCGACACAGGGGGTCTCACTGAAGCTTTCTTT.

The CDR3 DNA sequence: TGTGCCAGCAGCTTAACCATTACGGGTTACAATGAGCAGTTCTTC. This translates into CASSLTITGYNEQFF. The chain uses TRBV7-3 and TRBJ2-1; D gene unclear. The CDR3 length is 15 residues. V dropped 0 bases and J dropped 4 bases, with 10 bases sitting between them. Per germline, CDR1 SGHTA and CDR2 FQGTGA.

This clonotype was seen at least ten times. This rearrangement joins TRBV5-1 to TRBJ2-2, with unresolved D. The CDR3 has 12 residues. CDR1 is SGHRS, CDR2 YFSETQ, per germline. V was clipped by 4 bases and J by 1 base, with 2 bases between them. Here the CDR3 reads CASSLNTGELFF. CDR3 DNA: TGCGCCAGCAGCCTGAACACCGGGGAGCTGTTTTTT.

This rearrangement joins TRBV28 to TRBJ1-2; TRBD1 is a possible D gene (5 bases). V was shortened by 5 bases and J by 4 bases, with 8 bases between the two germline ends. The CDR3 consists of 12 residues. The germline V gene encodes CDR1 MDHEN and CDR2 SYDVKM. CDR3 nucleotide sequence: TGTGCCAGCAGTCAGGGCTTCTATGGCTACACCTTC. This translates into CASSQGFYGYTF.